This T cell receptor beta chain was obtained from a study of T cells in Graves' hyperthyroidism and ophthalmopathy. Study-wide findings and caveats: Most clonotypes expanded in the thyroid (above 0.001) were also present in blood.

Every diagnosis used clinical symptoms, serum thyroxine and TRAb, thyroid ultrasound and orbital computed tomography. There were TCR beta CDR3 regions amplified from RNA transcripts. In the first-round RT-PCR of the TCR CDR3, the HTBI primer set was used. In TCRdb, the multiplex PCR reads were re-called with MiXCR into one record per CDR3 protein. The sample lists approximately 250,000 distinct CDR3 sequences, approximately 23% seen once, with 35% to 40% in the top ten. The sample holds many counts of this clonotype. Its antigen is still unknown. The V end lost 0 bases, the J end lost 4 bases, and 18 bases lay between the germline ends. There are 16 residues in the CDR3. Looked up from germline, CDR1 is DFQATT and CDR2 is SNEGSKA (reference sequence).

The receptor's source is a woman aged 40 to 50 with Graves' ophthalmopathy. The sample comprised blood. This sequence joins TRBV20-1 and TRBJ2-5; D remains ambiguous. Here the CDR3 DNA reads TGCAGTGCTAGAGAACGGAGAGGTGGTAGTGGAGAGACCCAGTACTTC. It codes for CSARERRGGSGETQYF.